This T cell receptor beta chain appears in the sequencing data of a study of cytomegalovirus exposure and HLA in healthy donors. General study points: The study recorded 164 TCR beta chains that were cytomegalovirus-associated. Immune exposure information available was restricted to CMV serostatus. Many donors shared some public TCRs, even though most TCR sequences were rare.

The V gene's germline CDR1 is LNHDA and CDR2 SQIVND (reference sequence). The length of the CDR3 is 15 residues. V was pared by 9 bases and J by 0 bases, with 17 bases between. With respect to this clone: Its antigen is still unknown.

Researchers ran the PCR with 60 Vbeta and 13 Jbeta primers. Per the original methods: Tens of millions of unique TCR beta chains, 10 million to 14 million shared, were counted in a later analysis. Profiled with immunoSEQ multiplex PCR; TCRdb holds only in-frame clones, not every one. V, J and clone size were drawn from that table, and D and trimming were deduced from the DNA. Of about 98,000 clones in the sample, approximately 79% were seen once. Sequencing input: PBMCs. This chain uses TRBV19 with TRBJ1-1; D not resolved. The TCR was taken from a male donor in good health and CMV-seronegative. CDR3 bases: TGTGCCAGCAAAGGGTTGGGGAGACTGAACACTGAAGCTTTCTTT. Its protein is CASKGLGRLNTEAFF.